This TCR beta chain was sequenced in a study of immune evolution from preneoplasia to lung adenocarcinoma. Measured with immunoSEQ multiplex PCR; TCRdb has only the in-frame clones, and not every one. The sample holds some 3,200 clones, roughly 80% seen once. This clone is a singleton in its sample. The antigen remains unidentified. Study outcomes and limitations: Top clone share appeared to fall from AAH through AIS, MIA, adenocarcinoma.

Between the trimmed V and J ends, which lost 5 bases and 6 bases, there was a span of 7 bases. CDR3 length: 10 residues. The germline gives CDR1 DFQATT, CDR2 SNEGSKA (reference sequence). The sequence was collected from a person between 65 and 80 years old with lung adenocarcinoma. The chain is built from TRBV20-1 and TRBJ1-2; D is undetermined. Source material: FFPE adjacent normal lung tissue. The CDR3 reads CSAPFDGYTF. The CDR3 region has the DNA TGCAGTGCTCCATTTGATGGCTACACCTTC.